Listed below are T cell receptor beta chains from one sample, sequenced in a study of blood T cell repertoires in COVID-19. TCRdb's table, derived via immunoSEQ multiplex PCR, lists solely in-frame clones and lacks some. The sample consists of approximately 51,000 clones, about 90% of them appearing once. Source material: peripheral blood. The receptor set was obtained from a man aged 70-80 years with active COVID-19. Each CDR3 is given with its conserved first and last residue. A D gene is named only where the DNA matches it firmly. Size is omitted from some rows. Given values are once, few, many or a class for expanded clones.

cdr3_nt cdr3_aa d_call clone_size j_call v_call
TGTGCCAGCAGCCAAGTTGAGGACAGGAAGGAAAATGAGCAGTTCTTC CASSQVEDRKENEQFF TRBD1 once TRBJ2-1 TRBV14
TGTGCCAGCAGTTACTCGTTGGACAGGATTTCACCCCTCCACTTT CASSYSLDRISPLHF TRBD1 . TRBJ1-6 TRBV6-5
TGTGCCAGCAGCCCATCCAGGGGGGCATACAATGAGCAGTTCTTC CASSPSRGAYNEQFF . . TRBJ2-1 TRBV13
TGTGCCAGCAGCACAGGACAGTACGAGCAGTACTTC CASSTGQYEQYF . . TRBJ2-7 TRBV7-9
TGCGCCAGTAGGGGTGGGGCCAACGTCCTGACTTTC CASRGGANVLTF . . TRBJ2-6 TRBV10-2
TGTGCCAGCAGCGGACTAGCGGGGAACCAAGAGACCCAGTACTTC CASSGLAGNQETQYF TRBD2 . TRBJ2-5 TRBV7-2
TGTGCCAGCAGCCCAACAACAGGGATCTATAATTCACCCCTCCACTTT CASSPTTGIYNSPLHF . . TRBJ1-6 TRBV3-1/TRBV3-2
TGTGCCAGCAGTGAAGCAGTATCACGCGGATCCCTCCACTTT CASSEAVSRGSLHF . . TRBJ1-6 TRBV6-1
TGTGCCAGCAGCTTAAATAGTGGGGCCTCCTACGAGCAGTACTTC CASSLNSGASYEQYF . . TRBJ2-7 TRBV7-8
TGCGCCAGCAGCCAAACAGGGGGCGGTTCACCTGAGCCCCAGCATTTT CASSQTGGGSPEPQHF TRBD1 once TRBJ1-5 TRBV4-1
TGTGCCAGCAGGTCCCTCGGGGGCTACACCTTC CASRSLGGYTF . . TRBJ1-2 TRBV5-6
TGCGCCAGCAGCTTGGCCACAGGGAAAACAGATACGCAGTATTTT CASSLATGKTDTQYF . . TRBJ2-3 TRBV5-1
TGTGCCAGCAGCCAAGTGGGTCTTAGCGGGGTCAATGAGCAGTTCTTC CASSQVGLSGVNEQFF TRBD2 . TRBJ2-1 TRBV4-2
TGTGCCAGCAGCGGCGCAGGGGGCGAGTACGAGCAGTACTTC CASSGAGGEYEQYF TRBD1 . TRBJ2-7 TRBV5-5
TGTGCCAGCAGCGCAGGACTATTGAGCTCCTACGAGCAGTACTTC CASSAGLLSSYEQYF . . TRBJ2-7 TRBV7-6
TGTGCCAGCAGCTTTCGCGGCTCTGGGGCCAACGTCCTGACTTTC CASSFRGSGANVLTF . . TRBJ2-6 TRBV5-4
TGCAGTGCTAGTCTCGCGGGGGGGCGTACAGATACGCAGTATTTT CSASLAGGRTDTQYF TRBD2 once TRBJ2-3 TRBV20-1
TGTGCCACCAGTGATTCTGGACAGGGTGGCACAGATACGCAGTATTTT CATSDSGQGGTDTQYF TRBD1 . TRBJ2-3 TRBV24-1
TGTGCCAGCAGCCTACGACAGGTTAGCACAGATACGCAGTATTTT CASSLRQVSTDTQYF . . TRBJ2-3 TRBV5-4
TGTGCCTGGGACAGGGGGGGTACTGAAGCTTTCTTT CAWDRGGTEAFF TRBD1 . TRBJ1-1 TRBV30
TGTGCCAGCAGCAAAAATCCCGGGACAGGGGGCGAGCAGTACTTC CASSKNPGTGGEQYF TRBD1 medium-sized TRBJ2-7 TRBV7-6
TGCGCCAGCAGCTCGAACCACAGGGCCCCCTACGAGCAGTACTTC CASSSNHRAPYEQYF . . TRBJ2-7 TRBV5-1
TGTGCCAGCAGCCAATCGGACATGTCCGGGGAGCTGTTTTTT CASSQSDMSGELFF . . TRBJ2-2 TRBV3-1/TRBV3-2
TGTGCCAGCAGTGTTCCGCCGGCGGGGGACGAGCAGTACTTC CASSVPPAGDEQYF TRBD2 . TRBJ2-7 TRBV28
TGTGCCAGCAGGGTTAGCGGGGGGGCCGATGAGCAGTTCTTC CASRVSGGADEQFF TRBD2 . TRBJ2-1 TRBV3-1/TRBV3-2
TGTGCCAGCAGAGACGGGGGGGGCTCCTACAATGAGCAGTTCTTC CASRDGGGSYNEQFF TRBD2 . TRBJ2-1 TRBV11-2
TGTGCCAGCAGTGTAATAGCGGGGAACACCGGGGAGCTGTTTTTT CASSVIAGNTGELFF TRBD2 . TRBJ2-2 TRBV2
TGCAGTGTTCGACAGGAGTATGGCTACACCTTC CSVRQEYGYTF . . TRBJ1-2 TRBV20-1
TGTGCCTGCATGACTTCCGTTACGGGTGCCTACGAGCAGTACTTC CACMTSVTGAYEQYF . . TRBJ2-7 TRBV30
TGTGCCTGGAGTTACAGGGACCCTGGAAACACCATATATTTT CAWSYRDPGNTIYF . . TRBJ1-3 TRBV30
TGTGCCAGCAGCCAAGTGCGGTTCGGAGAGCTGTTTTTT CASSQVRFGELFF . few TRBJ2-2 TRBV14
TGCAGCGCTGGACAGAATGGCTACACCTTC CSAGQNGYTF . few TRBJ1-2 TRBV29-1
TGTGCCAGCAGCCTTTCCCCTGTCAGGGGGATCACCGGGGAGCTGTTTTTT CASSLSPVRGITGELFF TRBD1 . TRBJ2-2 TRBV4-2
TGCGCCAGCAGCCGGGGACAGGGAGGGACTGAAGCTTTCTTT CASSRGQGGTEAFF TRBD1 . TRBJ1-1 TRBV5-1
TGTGCCAGCAGTCTCGGGACAGCGTCCCTTAACTATGGCTACACCTTC CASSLGTASLNYGYTF TRBD1 . TRBJ1-2 TRBV28
TGTGCCAGCAGACCCGGGACAGGAGACTATGGCTACACCTTC CASRPGTGDYGYTF TRBD1 . TRBJ1-2 TRBV3-1/TRBV3-2
TGCGCCACTTCGGAGGTCAGGAGCTCCTACGAGCAGTACTTC CATSEVRSSYEQYF . . TRBJ2-7 TRBV4-1
TGTGCCACCAGCAAGGACAGGGTCAATCAGCCCCAGCATTTT CATSKDRVNQPQHF TRBD1 . TRBJ1-5 TRBV15
TGTGCCAGCAGCTTAGGGCGCGGTAGCGGGGGGCCTAACACCGGGGAGCTGTTTTTT CASSLGRGSGGPNTGELFF TRBD2 . TRBJ2-2 TRBV11-2
TGTGCCAGCAGCCAAGCGCTAGCGGGGGATACTCGGTACAATGAGCAGTTCTTC CASSQALAGDTRYNEQFF TRBD2 . TRBJ2-1 TRBV3-1/TRBV3-2
TGTGCCATCAGTGTTTGGCAGGGCTATGGCTACACCTTC CAISVWQGYGYTF . . TRBJ1-2 TRBV10-3
TGTGCCAGCAGTCCTCTCACGGGACAGGGGACCTACGAGCAGTACTTC CASSPLTGQGTYEQYF TRBD1 few TRBJ2-7 TRBV28
TGTGCCAGCAGCTCCTACCGTTATCTAGGGGGCTCTGGAAACACCATATATTTT CASSSYRYLGGSGNTIYF . once TRBJ1-3 TRBV3-1/TRBV3-2
TGTGCCAGCAGTGCAGCCATGAACACTGAAGCTTTCTTT CASSAAMNTEAFF . . TRBJ1-1 TRBV2
TGTGCCAGCAGCCAAGAGGACAGGGTTTATGGCTACACCTTC CASSQEDRVYGYTF TRBD1 . TRBJ1-2 TRBV3-1/TRBV3-2
TGTGCCAGCAGTCCGGGACAGAGCTACGAGCAGTACTTC CASSPGQSYEQYF TRBD1 . TRBJ2-7 TRBV28
TGTGCCTGGAGTTTTACAGGGCCTGAAGCTTTCTTT CAWSFTGPEAFF . . TRBJ1-1 TRBV30
TGCGCCAGCAGCTTGGGGCTAGCGGGGGGGCCGTTAGAGCAGTTCTTC CASSLGLAGGPLEQFF TRBD2 . TRBJ2-1 TRBV5-1